This note documents a single TCR beta chain sequence. The antigen is not known. Germline CDR1 reads MGHDK; CDR2 reads SYGVNS. The CDR3 contains 15 residues. The germline V and J ends were trimmed by 6 bases and 6 bases, with 21 bases remaining between them. It was with 60 Vbeta and 13 Jbeta primers that the PCR ran. The repertoire was sequenced with immunoSEQ multiplex PCR; TCRdb's copy has only in-frame clones and lacks some. This table has fewer than 85,000 clones, 78% appearing once. These data originate in a study of cytomegalovirus exposure and HLA in healthy donors. General study points: TRBV6-2, TRBV6-3 and some other V segments were unresolvable in 87-base-pair reads. TCR beta chains numbering 164 were designated cytomegalovirus-associated. Generally TCR sequences proved uncommon, though certain public TCRs appeared in numerous donors.

The clonotype originates from a man in his forties or fifties in good health and CMV-seronegative. V and J are TRBV25-1 and TRBJ2-7, with a possible D match to TRBD2 (5 bases). Sequences were obtained from PBMCs. CDR3 protein: CASRKGPEGYGEQYF. The CDR3 DNA is TGTGCCAGCAGGAAGGGCCCAGAGGGTTACGGCGAGCAGTACTTC.